This TCR beta chain stems from a study of T cell repertoires in cytomegalovirus infection. Looking at the study overall: Evidence of both CMV infection and a matching HLA type came from public TCR beta signatures.

This clonotype was detected many times. Germline V CDR1 and CDR2: SGHTA, FQGNSA. CDR3 length: 14 amino acids. Losses at the gene ends were 0 bases for V and 8 bases for J; bases not matched to a gene: 4. In TCRdb, the reads were re-called with MiXCR into one record per CDR3 protein. The sample yields fewer than 300,000 distinct CDR3 sequences, roughly a quarter seen once. The rearrangement links TRBV7-2 to TRBJ1-2, with 9 bases lining up with TRBD1. This TCR was sampled from a human donor in good health (CMV status not recorded). Some clones in this sample may be carry-over from other donors' samples. Sample: PBMCs. The CDR3 DNA reads as TGTGCCAGCAGCTTAGCCTCACAGGGGGCAGGCTACACCTTC. It is translated as CASSLASQGAGYTF.